Listed below are T cell receptor beta chains from one sample, sequenced in a study of Graves' ophthalmopathy and Graves' hyperthyroidism. TCRdb called the multiplex PCR reads again in MiXCR, with one record for every CDR3 protein. The sample records 300,000 or so distinct CDR3 sequences, about a sixth being singletons. The sample was peripheral blood. These receptors were collected from an adult man with Graves' ophthalmopathy. The CDR3 runs from the conserved cysteine through the conserved F or W. D genes are given only for firm matches. Where a row states a size, it is once, few, many or the class of an expanded clone; other rows omit it.

v_gene	d_gene	j_gene	abundance	CDR3aa	CDR3nt
TRBV29-1	.	TRBJ1-1	many	CSVEVGMNTEAFF	TGCAGCGTTGAAGTGGGTATGAACACTGAAGCTTTCTTT
TRBV12-3/TRBV12-4	.	TRBJ1-2	.	CASNDGAFGGTYGYTF	TGTGCCAGCAATGATGGGGCGTTCGGGGGGACCTATGGCTACACCTTC
TRBV24-1	.	TRBJ1-2	.	CATSDLVGYTF	TGTGCCACCAGTGATTTGGTTGGCTACACCTTC
TRBV5-1	TRBD2	TRBJ2-5	many	CASSIPGLVTETQYF	TGCGCCAGCAGCATACCGGGACTAGTTACGGAGACCCAGTACTTC
TRBV28	TRBD1	TRBJ2-7	.	CASRGQGFSYEQYF	TGTGCCAGCAGGGGACAGGGCTTCTCCTACGAGCAGTACTTC
TRBV2	.	TRBJ1-5	many	CASSEAPISGSNQPQHF	TGTGCCAGCAGTGAAGCTCCAATCTCGGGTAGCAATCAGCCCCAGCATTTT
TRBV28	TRBD1	TRBJ1-2	many	CASSFQDRGYYGYTF	TGTGCCAGCAGTTTCCAGGACAGGGGTTACTATGGCTACACCTTC
TRBV20-1	.	TRBJ1-2	.	CSARSPPGQESGYTF	TGCAGTGCTAGATCCCCCCCTGGACAAGAATCGGGCTACACCTTC
TRBV9	TRBD2	TRBJ2-7	once	CASSVGLAGGSYEQYF	TGTGCCAGCAGCGTAGGACTAGCGGGGGGAAGCTACGAGCAGTACTTC
TRBV24-1	.	TRBJ1-2	many	CATSDKGVGYGYTF	TGTGCCACCAGTGATAAAGGGGTGGGCTATGGCTACACCTTC
TRBV4-2	TRBD2	TRBJ2-2	few	CASSQWTSPTGELFF	TGTGCCAGCAGCCAATGGACTAGCCCAACCGGGGAGCTGTTTTTT
TRBV12-3/TRBV12-4	TRBD1	TRBJ2-7	many	CASSAGQDYEQYF	TGTGCCAGCAGCGCCGGACAGGACTACGAGCAGTACTTC
TRBV11-2	.	TRBJ2-5	.	CASSSLQGKGQETQYF	TGTGCCAGCAGCTCACTTCAGGGGAAAGGGCAAGAGACCCAGTACTTC
TRBV2	.	TRBJ2-2	many	CASSLIGLSDTGELFF	TGTGCCAGCAGCTTGATCGGACTATCCGACACCGGGGAGCTGTTTTTT
TRBV7-8	.	TRBJ1-5	many	CASSPRQLNQPQHF	TGTGCCAGCAGCCCAAGACAGCTCAATCAGCCCCAGCATTTT
TRBV5-1	TRBD1	TRBJ2-7	many	CASSYLQGAREQYF	TGCGCCAGCAGCTACCTACAGGGGGCACGGGAGCAGTACTTC
TRBV2	.	TRBJ1-6	many	CASSELYGINSPLHF	TGTGCCAGCAGTGAATTGTACGGCATTAATTCACCCCTCCACTTT
TRBV7-9	.	TRBJ2-7	many	CASSLGNLVPAYEQYF	TGTGCCAGCAGCTTAGGGAATCTGGTACCAGCCTACGAGCAGTACTTC
TRBV5-1	TRBD1	TRBJ2-7	many	CASSRMGQGASYEQYF	TGCGCCAGCAGCCGAATGGGACAGGGGGCGTCGTACGAGCAGTACTTC
TRBV20-1	.	TRBJ1-2	.	CSAREGPYGYTF	TGCAGTGCTAGAGAAGGCCCTTATGGCTACACCTTC
TRBV29-1	TRBD2	TRBJ2-5	many	CSVEGSSGLETQYF	TGCAGCGTTGAAGGCAGTAGCGGGTTGGAGACCCAGTACTTC
TRBV11-2	.	TRBJ1-2	.	CASSRFVWATSDPSGYTF	TGTGCCAGCAGCCGGTTCGTGTGGGCCACCTCGGACCCCTCTGGCTACACCTTC
TRBV6-1	.	TRBJ1-5	many	CASSEQSGVGNQPQHF	TGTGCCAGCAGTGAACAGTCAGGGGTTGGCAATCAGCCCCAGCATTTT
TRBV20-1	.	TRBJ1-2	many	CSAPRTGYGYTF	TGCAGTGCCCCAAGGACCGGCTATGGCTACACCTTC
TRBV5-1	.	TRBJ2-7	many	CASRHDGPSSYEQYF	TGCGCCAGCAGACATGACGGACCTTCGTCCTACGAGCAGTACTTC
TRBV7-2	.	TRBJ2-5	many	CASSFTAGRRTQYF	TGTGCCAGCAGCTTTACGGCGGGGAGGCGGACCCAGTACTTC
TRBV2	.	TRBJ1-2	many	CASSERQVYGYTF	TGTGCCAGCAGTGAACGACAGGTGTATGGCTACACCTTC
TRBV30	.	TRBJ1-6	many	CAWSVTAYNSPLHF	TGTGCCTGGAGTGTAACAGCCTATAATTCACCCCTCCACTTT
TRBV11-2	TRBD2	TRBJ2-7	many	CASERLAGSGAGEQYF	TGTGCCAGCGAGAGACTAGCGGGATCAGGGGCGGGCGAGCAGTACTTC
TRBV19	.	TRBJ1-1	many	CASSIKSRGTTEAFF	TGTGCCAGTAGTATAAAGTCGCGGGGGACCACTGAAGCTTTCTTT
TRBV27	.	TRBJ2-7	many	CASSWGAYSYEQYF	TGTGCCAGCAGCTGGGGAGCTTACTCCTACGAGCAGTACTTC
TRBV6-5	.	TRBJ1-2	many	CASSYNFGQGKGVRNYGYTF	TGTGCCAGCAGTTACAATTTTGGGCAGGGGAAAGGAGTGCGGAACTATGGCTACACCTTC
TRBV11-1	TRBD1	TRBJ1-1	many	CASSLTFRGPGTEAFF	TGTGCCAGCAGCCTTACATTCAGGGGGCCGGGGACTGAAGCTTTCTTT
TRBV2	TRBD1	TRBJ1-1	many	CASARDRSQAFF	TGTGCCAGCGCTAGGGACAGGAGCCAAGCTTTCTTT
TRBV28	.	TRBJ1-5	many	CAIRPAGTSKGQPQHF	TGTGCCATACGTCCGGCCGGGACCTCAAAGGGTCAGCCCCAGCATTTT
TRBV7-2	.	TRBJ1-2	many	CASSPSGGGYTF	TGTGCCAGCAGCCCGTCCGGGGGCGGCTACACCTTC